This T cell receptor beta chain derives from a study of cytomegalovirus exposure and HLA in healthy donors. Across the study: The study's early data release held approximately 91 million unique TCRs from HLA-typed donors.

With regard to this clone: Antigen unknown.

The CDR3 totals 14 residues. The germline V gene encodes CDR1 SNHLY and CDR2 FYNNEI. The V and J ends lost 4 bases and 4 bases respectively, with 11 bases between them. 60 Vbeta and 13 Jbeta primers were used in PCR. Method: immunoSEQ multiplex PCR; TCRdb's copy keeps in-frame clones and lacks some. The table has about 170,000 clones, roughly 80% seen once. Study results and limitations: In a later analysis, V- and J-gene trimming of beta chains associated with a DCLRE1C missense variant, replicated independently. Most of the TCR beta V segments (in an earlier analysis) were productive either about 90% or about 30% of the time. A cluster of highly shared sequence variants was likely a sequencing artifact.

Sequencing was performed on PBMCs. This chain joins TRBV2 and TRBJ1-5; no clear D. The receptor was derived from a female donor in good health and CMV-seronegative. The CDR3 sequence: CASSVSGVNQPQHF. The CDR3 nucleotides read TGTGCCAGCAGTGTATCCGGGGTTAATCAGCCCCAGCATTTT.